This is a list of T cell receptor beta chains from one sample in a study of post-analysis software for immune sequencing data. In TCRdb, the PCR reads were re-called with MiXCR into one record per CDR3 protein. The repertoire holds 800,000 to 950,000 distinct CDR3 sequences, about 53% seen once, with under 6% in the top ten. Sequencing input: blood. Every receptor here comes from a girl aged 5-17 years with multiple sclerosis. Both conserved end residues are part of each CDR3. The D gene is left open where the match is weak. Not all rows give a size; the values are once, few, many and, for expanded clones, a class.

>TRBV6-5|-|TRBD2|TRBJ2-1
TGTGCCAGCAGTTACTCGGGAGGGACCTCCCACAATGAGCAGTTCTTC
CASSYSGGTSHNEQFF
>TRBV29-1|few|-|TRBJ2-6
TGCAGCGTGGACCAGGGTAGTGGGGCCAACGTCCTGACTTTC
CSVDQGSGANVLTF
>TRBV12-3/TRBV12-4|-|-|TRBJ2-7
TGTGCCAGCGGTCCGGGAGACAGCTTCGCAGGCGAGCAGTACTTC
CASGPGDSFAGEQYF
>TRBV20-1|few|-|TRBJ2-1
TGCAGTGCTAGACTAGCGAGATCCTACAATGAGCAGTTCTTC
CSARLARSYNEQFF
>TRBV6-1|-|-|TRBJ1-2
TGTGCCAGCAGTGAAACATACAGGGCTTACGATGGCTACACCTTC
CASSETYRAYDGYTF
>TRBV7-9|-|-|TRBJ1-2
TGTGCCAGCAGCTTAGTTACTGGGTATAACTATGGCTACACCTTC
CASSLVTGYNYGYTF
>TRBV6-6|-|TRBD1|TRBJ1-5
TGTGCCAGCAGTTACCCGACAGGGGAGGGCAATCAGCCCCAGCATTTT
CASSYPTGEGNQPQHF
>TRBV29-1|-|-|TRBJ2-7
TGCAGCGTTGTCGGAACTGCCTACGAGCAGTACTTC
CSVVGTAYEQYF
>TRBV7-8|-|-|TRBJ2-6
TGTGCCAGCAGCTTCCCCCTATCCCCGTCGTCGGGGGCCAACGTCCTGACTTTC
CASSFPLSPSSGANVLTF
>TRBV6-1|-|-|TRBJ2-3
TGTGCCAGCATCGGTTCTTTTGGTGCAGATACGCAGTATTTT
CASIGSFGADTQYF
>TRBV7-9|few|TRBD2|TRBJ2-1
TGTGCCAGCAGCTTAGCTACGGCAACTAGCGGGGGTGAGCAGTTCTTC
CASSLATATSGGEQFF